This T cell receptor beta chain originates from a study of blood T cell repertoires in COVID-19. Study at large: In each case, the material was cDNA or gDNA derived from T cells, B-cell-depleted T cells, or PBMCs.

The CDR3 spans 14 residues. Germline CDR1 MGHDK, CDR2 SYGVNS. V was clipped by 6 bases and J by 9 bases; unmatched bases: 8. TCRdb's table, derived via immunoSEQ multiplex PCR, lists solely in-frame clones and lacks some. Altogether 150,000 to 200,000 clones are present, around 80% being singletons, with the ten largest covering approximately 11%. This TCR derives from a man aged 45-65 years who had recovered from COVID-19. The specimen was PBMCs or T cells enriched from blood (not recorded which). This chain links TRBV25-1 with TRBJ1-6; 7 bases line up with TRBD1. CDR3 sequence reads: CASRGGLESSPLHF. The CDR3 DNA reads as TGTGCCAGCAGAGGGGGCCTTGAGAGTTCACCCCTCCACTTT.